Listed below are T cell receptor beta chains from one sample, sequenced in a study of T cell responses to AZD1222 COVID-19 vaccine. Profiling relied on immunoSEQ multiplex PCR, and the TCRdb table lists in-frame clones only, not all of them. The sample contains 100,000 to 150,000 clones, about nine tenths of which appear only once. Source: peripheral blood, taken on day 0 of MenACWY control vaccination. The receptors come from an adult in good health. The CDR3 runs from the conserved cysteine through the conserved F or W. The D gene is left open where the match is weak. Clone size is stated in some rows and not others, as once, few, many or a class when expanded.

J | D | V | size | DNA | CDR3
TRBJ2-3 | - | TRBV7-3 | - | TGTGCCAGCAGCTTGGGGGCGGGGACCGCCTACACAGATACGCAGTATTTT | CASSLGAGTAYTDTQYF
TRBJ2-1 | - | TRBV4-3 | - | TGCGCCAGCAGCCAAGATCGACCGCTCGATGAGCAGTTCTTC | CASSQDRPLDEQFF
TRBJ2-3 | TRBD2 | TRBV5-1 | - | TGCGCCAGCAGCTTGGTTTCGCTAGCGGGAGGATTAACAGATACGCAGTATTTT | CASSLVSLAGGLTDTQYF
TRBJ1-2 | - | TRBV6-5 | - | TGTGCCAGCAGTCGCGAGGGGGACGGGGGTGGCTACACCTTC | CASSREGDGGGYTF
TRBJ1-2 | - | TRBV29-1 | - | TGCAGCGGTGACAGGCACGGCGGCTACACCTTC | CSGDRHGGYTF
TRBJ2-7 | TRBD2 | TRBV27 | - | TGTGCCAGCAGTTCGGGACTAGCGGCCTACGAGCAGTACTTC | CASSSGLAAYEQYF
TRBJ1-1 | - | TRBV7-9 | - | TGTGCCAGCAGCTTAGCGCAACAATTGTACACTGAAGCTTTCTTT | CASSLAQQLYTEAFF
TRBJ1-2 | TRBD1 | TRBV4-3 | - | TGCGCCAGCAGCCACCGAGGGGGCGGCGGCTACACCTTC | CASSHRGGGGYTF
TRBJ1-2 | - | TRBV24-1 | - | TGTGCCACCAGTGATTTGACGATATCCGCCGGCTACACCTTC | CATSDLTISAGYTF
TRBJ2-3 | - | TRBV5-1 | - | TGCGCCAGCAACCTATTAGGCACAGATACGCAGTATTTT | CASNLLGTDTQYF
TRBJ1-4 | TRBD1 | TRBV2 | few | TGTGCCAGCAGTGGGACAGGGAGTAATGAAAAACTGTTTTTT | CASSGTGSNEKLFF
TRBJ2-2 | TRBD2 | TRBV5-1 | - | TGCGCCAGCGGACTAGCGGGTGAGAACACCGGGGAGCTGTTTTTT | CASGLAGENTGELFF
TRBJ2-3 | - | TRBV4-2 | - | TGTGCCAGCAGCCAAGCGGTTCTAGATGCGCCAGATACGCAGTATTTT | CASSQAVLDAPDTQYF
TRBJ1-6 | - | TRBV5-1 | once | TGCGCCAGCAGCTTGGCGTCGACCGGGGATTCACCCCTCCACTTT | CASSLASTGDSPLHF
TRBJ1-6 | - | TRBV6-5 | - | TGTGCCAGCAGTTATCGTAACCTGAATTCACCCCTCCACTTT | CASSYRNLNSPLHF
TRBJ2-1 | - | TRBV7-9 | - | TGTGCCAGCAGCTCCACCCAACCTGGGGACAATGAGCAGTTCTTC | CASSSTQPGDNEQFF